The 8 T cell receptor beta chains given below trace back to one sample, sequenced in a study of blood T cell repertoires in COVID-19. Clones were read by immunoSEQ multiplex PCR, and TCRdb kept only the in-frame ones, dropping some. The table lists a few hundred thousand clones, approximately 87% of them singletons. Sample: peripheral blood. The receptor source for this set is a man aged 60 to 69 who had recovered from COVID-19.

Details on this clone: Germline is not matched at one junction end, which may reflect a read error. V is TRBV30 and J is TRBJ1-5; 9 bases line up with TRBD1. Germline loops: CDR1 GTSNPN, CDR2 SVGIG (reference sequence). This CDR3 is built from 13 residues. Written as DNA, the CDR3 is TGTGCCTGGAGCACAGGGGGCAAGCAGCCCCAGCATTTT. It encodes CAWSTGGKQPQHF.

This clone was detected only once. The CDR3 nucleotides read TGTGCCAGCAGCTTGGTCCGGACACTAATCACCGGGGAGCTGTTTTTT. Translated: CASSLVRTLITGELFF. V is TRBV5-6 and J is TRBJ2-2; D possibly corresponds to TRBD1 (5 bases). Trimming took 0 bases from V and 4 from J, leaving 13 bases between them. The CDR3 consists of 16 residues. Germline V gene sequence: CDR1 SGHDT, CDR2 YYEEEE.

This clone was seen only a few times. The chain uses TRBV2 and TRBJ1-3; TRBD1 is a possible D gene (6 bases). This CDR3 has 14 residues. Germline V gene lookup returns CDR1 SNHLY and CDR2 FYNNEI. Trimming took off 7 bases at V and 0 bases at J, with 10 bases between the two ends. CDR3 residues: CASTRDNSGNTIYF. DNA of the CDR3: TGTGCCAGCACGAGGGACAACTCTGGAAACACCATATATTTT. Full variable domain (remainder filled in from reference TRBV2 and TRBJ1-3): EPEVTQTPSHQVTQMGQEVILRCVPISNHLYFYWYRQILGQKVEFLVSFYNNEISEKSEIFDDQFSVERPDGSNFTLKIRSTKLEDSAMYFCASTRDNSGNTIYFGEGSWLTVV.

This clone was seen more than once but under ten times. V is TRBV5-4 and J is TRBJ2-7; D is undetermined. Germline V gene lookup returns CDR1 SGHNT and CDR2 YYREEE (reference sequence). The V end was cut by 1 base, the J end by 3 bases, with 5 bases between. This CDR3 spans 12 amino acids. The CDR3 loop is CASSLTGYEQYF. For the CDR3, the DNA is TGTGCCAGCAGCTTGACGGGCTACGAGCAGTACTTC.

This chain's CDR3 is CSVAAGNTEAFF. The CDR3 nucleotides are TGCAGCGTTGCGGCAGGGAACACTGAAGCTTTCTTT. This sequence joins TRBV29-1 and TRBJ1-1; the D is unclear. V was clipped by 4 bases and J by 1 base, with 7 bases between them. Germline CDR1 SQVTM, CDR2 ANQGSEA. The CDR3 totals 12 residues.

The V gene is TRBV30, the J gene TRBJ2-1; TRBD2 agrees at 7 bases. After removal of 3 bases from V and 6 bases from J, the junction contained 11 bases not matched to a gene. Germline assignment: CDR1 GTSNPN and CDR2 SVGIG (reference sequence). The CDR3 consists of 15 residues. In nucleotides, the CDR3 is TGTGCCTGGAGCTTGAGGTGGGAGGGGATCAATGAGCAGTTCTTC. Its translation: CAWSLRWEGINEQFF. Drawing the rest from reference TRBV30 and TRBJ2-1, the complete variable domain is SQTIHQWPATLVQPVGSPLSLECTVEGTSNPNLYWYRQAAGRGLQLLFYSVGIGQISSEVPQNLSASRPQDRQFILSSKKLLLSDSGFYLCAWSLRWEGINEQFFGPGTRLTVL.

The chain joins TRBV27 to TRBJ2-7; 7 bases line up with TRBD1. J gave up 2 bases and V 5 bases, and 6 bases lay outside the gene matches. The germline V gene has CDR1 MNHEY and CDR2 SMNVEV (reference sequence). CDR3 length: 14 amino acids. CDR3 bases: TGTGCCAGCAGTCCGACAGACAGGGCCTACGAGCAGTACTTC. Its translation: CASSPTDRAYEQYF.

The chain combines TRBV27 with TRBJ1-6, with D maybe TRBD1 (5 bases). V shed 2 bases and J shed 9 bases, with 14 bases lying between them. Per germline, CDR1 MNHEY and CDR2 SMNVEV (reference sequence). This CDR3 region has 15 residues. The CDR3 DNA reads as TGTGCCAGCAGTTTAAGTCGGGCGGGGGGTTCACCCCTCCACTTT. This encodes CASSLSRAGGSPLHF.